This T cell receptor (beta chain) came from a study of cytomegalovirus exposure and HLA in healthy donors. Study in general: HLA-typed donors contributed 65 million to 85 million unique TCRs, which were held in an early data release.

The CDR3 runs 16 residues. Trimming shortened V by 7 bases and J by 0 bases, and 13 bases separated the two germline ends. CDR1 is LNHDA and CDR2 is SQIVND in the germline V gene (reference sequence). Study results and limitations: Common viral pathogens were later found to be apparently linked to several of the most significant clusters.

About this clone: The target antigen is unknown.

PCR involved 60 Vbeta and 13 Jbeta primers. Using immunoSEQ multiplex PCR, the repertoire was profiled, and TCRdb retains in-frame clones only, with some absent. The repertoire holds 150,000 to 250,000 clones, around 74% seen once, with approximately 1.5% in the top ten. The receptor comes from a girl aged 5 to 17 in good health and CMV-seropositive. The specimen sequenced was PBMCs. J is TRBJ2-6 and V is TRBV19; possible D gene TRBD1, 6 bases. The CDR3 nucleotides are TGTGCCAGTAATCCAACAGGGTTCTCTGGGGCCAACGTCCTGACTTTC. It specifies CASNPTGFSGANVLTF.